This TCR beta chain was captured by sequencing in a study of cytomegalovirus exposure and HLA in healthy donors. PCR primers comprised 60 Vbeta and 13 Jbeta primers. Measured with immunoSEQ multiplex PCR; TCRdb has only the in-frame clones, and not every one. The table lists over 130,000 clones, 70% of them singletons. V shed 6 bases and J 2 bases; nucleotides not matched to a gene: 7. The V gene's germline CDR1 is MDHEN and CDR2 SYDVKM. This CDR3 contains 14 residues. This clonotype was obtained from a woman in her twenties or thirties in good health and CMV-seronegative. The rearrangement joins TRBV28 to TRBJ2-7, with 7 bases that match TRBD1. The sequenced material came from PBMCs. The CDR3 is CASRGTAFPYEQYF. The CDR3 DNA is TGTGCCAGCAGGGGGACAGCTTTTCCCTACGAGCAGTACTTC.